This T cell receptor (beta chain) was captured in a study of shared clonotypes between healthy human individuals. Study-wide results and limits: Among the subsets, naive ones generally showed larger estimated richness than memory ones.

Of note for this clone: Its target is not known.

The assay was carried out at the deep level. Original processing methods: Filtering differed, since immunoSEQ gave only junction sequences and no quality scores. The repertoire was sequenced with immunoSEQ multiplex PCR; TCRdb's copy has only in-frame clones and lacks some. For V, J and clone size, that table is used; D and trimming come from the DNA. The data hold under 150,000 clones, with about 67% observed a single time. There are 14 residues in the CDR3. Germline assignment: CDR1 SGHRS and CDR2 YFSETQ. The germline V and J ends were trimmed by 4 bases and 5 bases, with 13 bases remaining between them.

Sequencing was carried out using memory CD8+ T cells sorted from blood. Subset denoted: CD45RO+ cells pooled with CCR7-negative TemRA cells. The receptor's source is a woman younger than 45 in good health. This rearrangement joins TRBV5-1 to TRBJ1-5; no firm D call. The CDR3 bases are TGCGCCAGCAGCGCCGGGAGTGGAGATCAGCCCCAGCATTTT. It codes for CASSAGSGDQPQHF. The whole variable domain, filled in from reference TRBV5-1 and TRBJ1-5, reads KAGVTQTPRYLIKTRGQQVTLSCSPISGHRSVSWYQQTPGQGLQFLFEYFSETQRNKGNFPGRFSGRQFSNSRSEMNVSTLELGDSALYLCASSAGSGDQPQHFGDGTRLSIL.